These T cell receptor beta chains were read from a single sample in a study of vaccination and CD4 T cells after COVID-19. TCRdb analysed the PCR reads with MiXCR anew, one entry per CDR3 protein. Here the sample spans about 20,000 distinct CDR3 sequences, around 64% being singletons. The material was CD4+ T cells from blood, obtained after SARS-CoV-2 vaccination. The receptor source for this set is a human donor who had recovered from COVID-19. CDR3s include the opening cysteine and the closing phenylalanine or tryptophan. A D gene is named only where the DNA matches it firmly. A clone size is listed for some rows: how often the clone was seen (once, few, many), or a class if it is expanded.

CASKPGSTGELFF,TGTGCCAGCAAGCCTGGGTCCACCGGGGAGCTGTTTTTT,-,TRBJ2-2,TRBV7-2,-
CASSDSKSYNEQFF,TGTGCCAGCAGCGACAGCAAGTCCTACAATGAGCAGTTCTTC,-,TRBJ2-1,TRBV12-3/TRBV12-4,-
CASSLEDRGVAQYF,TGTGCCAGCAGCTTAGAAGACAGGGGGGTGGCCCAGTACTTC,TRBD1,TRBJ2-5,TRBV7-9,-
CASSQDLPDLSYTDTQYF,TGTGCCAGCAGCCAAGATCTTCCGGACTTGTCCTACACAGATACGCAGTATTTT,-,TRBJ2-3,TRBV4-2,-
CASSTLGGEGNQPQHF,TGTGCCAGTAGTACTCTCGGGGGCGAGGGCAATCAGCCCCAGCATTTT,-,TRBJ1-5,TRBV19,few
CASSLVVDGYTF,TGTGCCAGCAGCTTAGTCGTCGATGGCTACACCTTC,-,TRBJ1-2,TRBV7-2,-
CASSHMKGARDEKLFF,TGTGCCAGCAGCCATATGAAGGGGGCGAGAGATGAAAAACTGTTTTTT,TRBD1,TRBJ1-4,TRBV7-9,-
CASSVGPAGGFNEQFF,TGTGCCAGCAGCGTAGGTCCAGCGGGAGGGTTCAATGAGCAGTTCTTC,TRBD2,TRBJ2-1,TRBV9,-
CASSPGTGAGSTDTQYF,TGTGCCAGCAGCCCCGGAACGGGGGCAGGAAGCACAGATACGCAGTATTTT,-,TRBJ2-3,TRBV7-3,once
CSATGQGDQPQHF,TGCAGTGCAACCGGACAGGGAGATCAGCCCCAGCATTTT,TRBD1,TRBJ1-5,TRBV20-1,few
CASSESVLGDSPLHF,TGTGCCAGCAGTGAGTCAGTTCTTGGGGATTCACCCCTCCACTTT,-,TRBJ1-6,TRBV2,-
CSARRGTSASQETQYF,TGCAGTGCTAGAAGGGGGACTAGCGCATCCCAAGAGACCCAGTACTTC,TRBD2,TRBJ2-5,TRBV20-1,-
CAISSTSGQETQYF,TGTGCCATCAGCTCTACTAGCGGACAAGAGACCCAGTACTTC,TRBD2,TRBJ2-5,TRBV10-3,-
CAWSWGFDAYGYTF,TGTGCCTGGAGTTGGGGTTTTGACGCCTATGGCTACACCTTC,-,TRBJ1-2,TRBV30,-
CASGERTGQNYGYTF,TGTGCCAGCGGTGAGCGGACAGGGCAAAACTATGGCTACACCTTC,TRBD1,TRBJ1-2,TRBV6-2/TRBV6-3,-
CAISDRGRGETQYF,TGTGCCATCAGTGACAGGGGGCGCGGAGAGACCCAGTACTTC,TRBD1,TRBJ2-5,TRBV10-3,-
CASSIRSSAYNEQFF,TGTGCCAGTAGTATTAGGAGCAGCGCCTACAATGAGCAGTTCTTC,-,TRBJ2-1,TRBV19,-
CASSRGDRGQETQYF,TGTGCTAGCAGCCGTGGCGACAGGGGTCAAGAGACCCAGTACTTC,TRBD1,TRBJ2-5,TRBV7-7,-
CATRRANEKLFF,TGTGCCACCAGGAGGGCTAATGAAAAACTGTTTTTT,-,TRBJ1-4,TRBV15,once
CATSRNTGELFF,TGTGCCACTAGCAGGAACACCGGGGAGCTGTTTTTT,-,TRBJ2-2,TRBV6-1,few
CSARDVARGSYEQYF,TGCAGTGCTAGAGATGTAGCCCGGGGATCCTACGAGCAGTACTTC,-,TRBJ2-7,TRBV20-1,few
CSARVLGTKDTQYF,TGCAGTGCTAGAGTACTAGGTACCAAAGATACGCAGTATTTT,-,TRBJ2-3,TRBV20-1,-
CASSPPSNRGSEQYF,TGTGCCAGCTCACCACCTTCTAACAGGGGAAGCGAGCAGTACTTC,TRBD1,TRBJ2-7,TRBV18,-
CASSFGVGIDSNQPQHF,TGTGCCAGCAGCTTCGGAGTGGGCATCGACTCGAATCAGCCCCAGCATTTT,-,TRBJ1-5,TRBV7-9,-
CASSLQAGGETQYF,TGTGCCAGCAGCTTACAGGCAGGGGGGGAGACCCAGTACTTC,-,TRBJ2-5,TRBV7-3,few
CASSLGLEDYEQYF,TGTGCCAGCAGCTTAGGGCTAGAGGACTACGAGCAGTACTTC,-,TRBJ2-7,TRBV7-8,-
CASRLEGGTSEKLFF,TGTGCCAGCAGGCTTGAGGGGGGGACAAGTGAAAAACTGTTTTTT,-,TRBJ1-4,TRBV27,-
CASSEAIGDTEYF,TGTGCCAGCAGTGAAGCGATAGGGGACACGGAGTACTTC,-,TRBJ2-7,TRBV2,-
CSASSRVSEAFF,TGCAGTGCGAGCTCTCGTGTGTCGGAAGCTTTCTTT,-,TRBJ1-1,TRBV20-1,few
CASSYLATYEQYF,TGTGCCAGCAGTTACTTAGCTACCTACGAGCAGTACTTC,-,TRBJ2-7,TRBV6-2/TRBV6-3,-
CASSPGSRRLFF,TGTGCCAGCAGTCCCGGATCTAGGAGACTGTTTTTT,-,TRBJ1-4,TRBV28,-
CASSPGYGFVVQFF,TGTGCCAGCAGCCCGGGCTATGGGTTTGTGGTGCAGTTCTTC,-,TRBJ2-1,TRBV6-4,-
CSAQGGREDTEAFF,TGCAGCGCCCAGGGGGGCCGGGAGGACACTGAAGCTTTCTTT,TRBD1,TRBJ1-1,TRBV29-1,-
CASSSLDRSTDTQYF,TGTGCCAGCAGCTCGTTAGACCGAAGCACAGATACGCAGTATTTT,-,TRBJ2-3,TRBV5-8,-